This entry is about one T cell receptor beta chain. Sequencing was performed with immunoSEQ multiplex PCR; in TCRdb, only in-frame clones are kept and a portion is missing. The sample shows approximately 450,000 clones, about 85% of them seen only once. This sample is part of a study of blood T cell repertoires in COVID-19. CDR1 is MNHEY and CDR2 is SMNVEV in the germline V gene (reference sequence). V was pared by 2 bases and J by 8 bases, with 7 bases of the junction left unmatched. The CDR3 runs to 15 residues. This TCR was sampled from a woman aged 18-30 years with acute COVID-19. The specimen was PBMCs or T cells enriched from blood (not recorded which). The chain couples TRBV27 to TRBJ2-1, with TRBD2 matching 9 bases. Here the CDR3 DNA reads TGTGCCAGCAGTTTAAGTGGACTAGCGTTTTATGAGCAGTTCTTC. Translation: CASSLSGLAFYEQFF.